The 6 T cell receptor gamma chains presented below share a single source sample, sequenced in a study of γδ T cells in repeated Plasmodium falciparum infection. Gammadelta T cells were flow-sorted from PBMC into Vgamma9/Vdelta2+ and Vdelta2-negative populations for bulk analysis. TCRdb called clones anew from the multiplex PCR reads with CATT. Of roughly 32,000 gamma-chain clones listed, 1.4% are singletons. Material: gamma-delta T cells from blood. The receptors derive from a pool of human donors (malaria-infected and uninfected, not separated).

On this clone: The TCRdb record carries a much larger clone's protein, which differs from this DNA's translation at residue 5; a read error is the likely cause, and the protein listed here is the DNA translation. The V and J genes are TRGV9 and TRGJP. Assignment of the J gene here rests on matching the DNA to germline, because TCRdb gives none. This CDR3 is 21 amino acids long. Per germline, CDR1 GITISATS and CDR2 ISYDGTV (reference sequence). The CDR3: CALWVVPKRNRQELGKKIKVF. The CDR3 nucleotides read TGTGCCTTGTGGGTGGTGCCGAAAAGAAACAGGCAAGAGTTGGGCAAAAAAATCAAGGTATTT.

This clone has at least ten counts. A far larger clone is one base from this, pointing to a likely read error. The chain has TRGV9 and TRGJ1 or TRGJ2. Here the J gene was assigned by germline matching of the DNA, as TCRdb has none. Germline V lookup: CDR1 GITISATS, CDR2 ISYDGTV (reference sequence). This CDR3 region has 13 residues. CDR3 amino acids: CALWEVHYYKKLF. The DNA of the CDR3 is TGTGCCCTGTGGGAGGTGCATTATTATAAGAAACTCTTT.

This clone has a handful of counts. Only one base separates this from a far larger clonotype, so it likely reflects a read error. This CDR3 is also generated by other DNA sequences in the sample. The chain carries TRGV9 and TRGJP. TCRdb is silent on the J gene; assignment here came from matching the DNA to germline. The CDR3 contains 18 residues. Per the germline V gene, CDR1 is GITISATS and CDR2 is ISYDGTV (reference sequence). The CDR3 is CALWEVPSQELGKKIKVF. The CDR3 DNA reads as TGTGCCTTGTGGGAGGTACCCTCGCAAGAGTTGGGCAAAAAGATCAAGGTATTT.

This clone was counted only a few times. TCRdb lists the protein of a much larger clone for this DNA, which differs at residue 9, so this is likely a read error; the protein given here is translated from the DNA itself. The chain carries TRGV9 and TRGJP. The J gene, not given by TCRdb, was assigned here from a germline match of the nucleotide sequence. The CDR3 runs to 18 residues. The germline V gene has CDR1 GITISATS and CDR2 ISYDGTV (reference sequence). J gave up 3 bases and V 1 base, and 6 bases lay outside the gene matches. The CDR3 DNA is TGTGCCTTGTGGGAGGTAAGGTCGCAAGAGTTGGGCAAAAAAATCAAGGTATTT. Amino acid sequence: CALWEVRSQELGKKIKVF.

On this clone: The protein TCRdb gives is from a much larger clone and does not agree with this DNA's translation at residue 4, likely a read error; the protein shown here comes from the DNA. V and J are TRGV2 and TRGJ1 or TRGJ2. Germline lookup yields CDR1 EGSNGY and CDR2 YDSYNSKV. The CDR3 has 14 amino acids. The CDR3 DNA sequence: TGTGCCACCTGTGACGGGCCTCAACATCGGGAGAAACTCTTT. It specifies CATCDGPQHREKLF.

Concerning this clone: The TCRdb protein comes from a much larger clone and disagrees with this DNA's translation at residue 9, likely due to a read error; the protein given here is derived from the DNA. The chain joins TRGV3 to TRGJ1 or TRGJ2. Because TCRdb records no J gene, it was assigned here through a match of the DNA to germline. The CDR3 has 14 amino acids. The V segment lost 1 base and the J segment 5 bases; nucleotides outside the gene matches: 8. In germline, CDR1 is VTNTFY, CDR2 YDVSTARD (reference sequence). CDR3 coding DNA: TGTGCCACCTGGGACAGCCCCCCGAATTATAAGAAACTCTTT. Residues: CATWDSPPNYKKLF.